This T cell receptor beta chain stems from a study of breast tumors, draining lymph nodes, adjacent tissues. Study results and limitations: Tumor TCR diversity was below lymph nodes but above nontumor tissue. Compared with basal-like, luminal-like tumors shared significantly more repertoire with nontumor tissue.

Axillary draining lymph nodes of breast cancer patients supplied the node samples. This clonotype was seen at least ten times. Its antigen is currently unknown. TCRdb ran MiXCR on the multiplex PCR reads and lists one entry per CDR3 protein. The data contain about 230,000 distinct CDR3 sequences, about a third of them singletons. With 4 bases clipped from V and 5 bases from J, the junction kept 11 bases outside the gene matches. The CDR3 contains 16 residues. Germline-derived CDR1 and CDR2 are SGHRS and YFSETQ. The rearrangement links TRBV5-1 to TRBJ2-1, with 8 bases lining up with TRBD1. The receptor comes from a female donor with breast cancer. Some clones in this sample may be carry-over from other donors' samples. Sequences were obtained from axillary lymph node tissue. The CDR3 DNA is TGCGCCAGCAGCCTCCTTTCGACAGGGGAGAACAATGAGCAGTTCTTC. Translation: CASSLLSTGENNEQFF.